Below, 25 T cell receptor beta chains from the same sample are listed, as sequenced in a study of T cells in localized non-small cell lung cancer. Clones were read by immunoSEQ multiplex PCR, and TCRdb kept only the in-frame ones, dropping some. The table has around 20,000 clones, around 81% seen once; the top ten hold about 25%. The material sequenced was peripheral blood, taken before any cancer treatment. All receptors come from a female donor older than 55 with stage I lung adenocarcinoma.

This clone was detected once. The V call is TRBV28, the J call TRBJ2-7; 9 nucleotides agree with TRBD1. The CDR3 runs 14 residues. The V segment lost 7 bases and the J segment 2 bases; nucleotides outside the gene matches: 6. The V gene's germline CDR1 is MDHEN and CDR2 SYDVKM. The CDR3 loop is CASTRTGDTYEQYF. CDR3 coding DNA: TGTGCCAGCACCCGGACAGGGGATACCTACGAGCAGTACTTC.

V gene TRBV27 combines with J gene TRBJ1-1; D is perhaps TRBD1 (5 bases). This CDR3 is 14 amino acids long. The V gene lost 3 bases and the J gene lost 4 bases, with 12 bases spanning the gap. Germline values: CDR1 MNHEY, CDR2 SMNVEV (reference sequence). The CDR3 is CASSFGGIGTEAFF. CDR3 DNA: TGTGCCAGCAGTTTCGGGGGGATAGGCACTGAAGCTTTCTTT.

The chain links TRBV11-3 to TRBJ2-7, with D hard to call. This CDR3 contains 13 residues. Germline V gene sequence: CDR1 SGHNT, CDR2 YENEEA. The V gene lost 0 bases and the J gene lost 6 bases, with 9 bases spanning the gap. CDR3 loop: CASSLEGFGEQYF. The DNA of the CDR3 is TGTGCCAGCAGCTTAGAGGGTTTCGGCGAGCAGTACTTC.

As DNA, the CDR3 is TGTGCCTGGACTCAGGGGGCAGGAACTGAAGCTTTCTTT. This codes for CAWTQGAGTEAFF. This sequence joins TRBV30 and TRBJ1-1; TRBD1 matches at 8 bases. Germline lookup yields CDR1 GTSNPN and CDR2 SVGIG (reference sequence). The junction had 6 bases not matched to a gene; V was cut back by 4 bases and J by 5 bases. CDR3 length: 13 residues.

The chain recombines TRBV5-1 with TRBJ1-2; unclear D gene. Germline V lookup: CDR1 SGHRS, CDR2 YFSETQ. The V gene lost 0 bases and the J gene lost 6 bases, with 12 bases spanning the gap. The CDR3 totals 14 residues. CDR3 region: CASSLAGFANGYTF. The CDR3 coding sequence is TGCGCCAGCAGCTTGGCTGGTTTTGCGAATGGCTACACCTTC.

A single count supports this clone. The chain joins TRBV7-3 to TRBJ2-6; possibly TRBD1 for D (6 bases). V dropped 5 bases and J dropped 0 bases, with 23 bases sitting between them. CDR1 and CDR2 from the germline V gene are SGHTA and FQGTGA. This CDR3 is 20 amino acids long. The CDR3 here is CASSLGDTTRRISGANVLTF. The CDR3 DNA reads TGTGCCAGCAGCCTAGGGGACACGACTCGGAGGATCTCTGGGGCCAACGTCCTGACTTTC.

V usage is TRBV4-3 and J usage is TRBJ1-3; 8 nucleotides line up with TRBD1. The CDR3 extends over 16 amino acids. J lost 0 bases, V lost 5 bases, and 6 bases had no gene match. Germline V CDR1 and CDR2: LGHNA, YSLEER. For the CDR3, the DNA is TGCGCCAGCAGCACCCAAACAGGGGGCTCTGGAAACACCATATATTTT. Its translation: CASSTQTGGSGNTIYF.

In DNA, the CDR3 is TGTGCCACCAGCAGACAGGGGGGAAGCTACACCTTC. Translation gives CATSRQGGSYTF. The gene calls are TRBV15 and TRBJ1-2, with 7 bases aligning to TRBD1. Germline-derived CDR1 and CDR2 are LNHNV and YYDKDF (reference sequence). CDR3 length: 12 amino acids. Unmatched junction bases numbered 3, after V lost 2 bases and J lost 9 bases.

The CDR3 protein is CASSYISNTEAFF. As DNA, the CDR3 is TGTGCCAGCAGTTACATTTCCAACACTGAAGCTTTCTTT. The rearrangement links TRBV6-5 to TRBJ1-1; D is unresolved. CDR1 and CDR2 (germline): MNHEY, SVGAGI. V lost 2 bases and J lost 2, with 6 bases in between. The CDR3 covers 13 residues.

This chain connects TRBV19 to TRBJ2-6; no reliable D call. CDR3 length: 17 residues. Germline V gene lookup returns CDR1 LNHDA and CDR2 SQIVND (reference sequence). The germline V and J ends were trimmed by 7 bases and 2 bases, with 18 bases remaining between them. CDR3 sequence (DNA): TGTGCCAGTAACTTAAATGGAAGATCCCCTGGGGCCAACGTCCTGACTTTC. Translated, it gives CASNLNGRSPGANVLTF.

The CDR3, as DNA: TGTGCCAGCAGCGTTGGCCCTCAGGGGTATGGCTACACCTTC. This codes for CASSVGPQGYGYTF. The V call is TRBV6-1, the J call TRBJ1-2; D is possibly TRBD1 (6 bases). Germline V CDR1 and CDR2: MNHNS, SASEGT. CDR3 length: 14 amino acids. V was clipped by 6 bases and J by 5 bases, with 16 bases between them.

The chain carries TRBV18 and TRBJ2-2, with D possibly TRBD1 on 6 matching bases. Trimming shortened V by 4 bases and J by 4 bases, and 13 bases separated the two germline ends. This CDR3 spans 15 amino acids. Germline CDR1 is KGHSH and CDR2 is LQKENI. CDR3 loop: CASSLETGPTGELFF. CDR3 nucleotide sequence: TGTGCCAGCTCACTAGAGACAGGTCCCACCGGGGAGCTGTTTTTT.

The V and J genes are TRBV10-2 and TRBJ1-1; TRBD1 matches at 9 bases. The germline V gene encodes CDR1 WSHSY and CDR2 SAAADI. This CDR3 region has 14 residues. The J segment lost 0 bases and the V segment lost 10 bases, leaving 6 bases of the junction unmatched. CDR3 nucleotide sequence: TGCGCCATCACAGGGGGCCTCATGAACACTGAAGCTTTCTTT. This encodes CAITGGLMNTEAFF.

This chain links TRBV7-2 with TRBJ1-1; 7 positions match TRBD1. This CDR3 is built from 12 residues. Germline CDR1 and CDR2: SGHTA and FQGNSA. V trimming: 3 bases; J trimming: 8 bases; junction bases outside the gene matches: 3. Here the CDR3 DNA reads TGTGCCAGCAGCTTCCCCAGGGGGGAAGCTTTCTTT. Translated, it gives CASSFPRGEAFF.

Here the CDR3 reads CASRPNKQGNQAFF. The CDR3 DNA follows: TGCGCCAGCAGGCCTAATAAGCAGGGGAACCAAGCTTTCTTT. The rearrangement uses TRBV4-1 and TRBJ1-1; a weak D match, TRBD1 (6 bases). The CDR3 contains 14 residues. Germline V gene lookup returns CDR1 MGHRA and CDR2 YSYEKL. V was cut by 6 bases and J by 9 bases, with 20 bases left in between.

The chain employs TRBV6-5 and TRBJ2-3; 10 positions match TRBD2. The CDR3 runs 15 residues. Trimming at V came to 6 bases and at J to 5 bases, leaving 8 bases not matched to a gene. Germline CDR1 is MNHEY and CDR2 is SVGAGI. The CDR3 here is CASRSGGASLDTQYF. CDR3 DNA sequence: TGTGCCAGCAGAAGCGGGGGGGCAAGTCTAGATACGCAGTATTTT.

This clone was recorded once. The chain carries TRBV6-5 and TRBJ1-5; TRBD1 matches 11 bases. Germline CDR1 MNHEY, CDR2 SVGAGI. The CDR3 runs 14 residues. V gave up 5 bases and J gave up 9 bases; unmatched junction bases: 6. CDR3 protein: CASSPGQGGGPQHF. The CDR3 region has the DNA TGTGCCAGCAGTCCGGGACAGGGGGGCGGGCCCCAGCATTTT.

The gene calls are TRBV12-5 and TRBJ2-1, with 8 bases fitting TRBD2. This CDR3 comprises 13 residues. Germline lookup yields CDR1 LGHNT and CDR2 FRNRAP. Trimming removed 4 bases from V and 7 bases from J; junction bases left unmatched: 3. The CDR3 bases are TGTGCTAGTGGTTCGGCGGGGGGTAATGAGCAGTTCTTC. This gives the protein CASGSAGGNEQFF.

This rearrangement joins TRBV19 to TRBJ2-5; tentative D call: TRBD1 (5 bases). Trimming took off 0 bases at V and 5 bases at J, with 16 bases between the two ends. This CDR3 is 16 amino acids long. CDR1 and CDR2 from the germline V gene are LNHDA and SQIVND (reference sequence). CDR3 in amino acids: CASSIDRSAGRETQYF. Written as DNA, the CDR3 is TGTGCCAGTAGTATAGATAGGTCGGCAGGGCGGGAGACCCAGTACTTC.

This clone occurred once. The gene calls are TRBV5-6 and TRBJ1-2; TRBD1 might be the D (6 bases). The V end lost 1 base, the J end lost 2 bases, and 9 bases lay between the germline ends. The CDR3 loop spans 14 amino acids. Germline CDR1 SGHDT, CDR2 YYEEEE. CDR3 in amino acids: CASSLWQGNYGYTF. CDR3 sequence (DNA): TGTGCCAGCAGCTTGTGGCAGGGGAACTATGGCTACACCTTC.

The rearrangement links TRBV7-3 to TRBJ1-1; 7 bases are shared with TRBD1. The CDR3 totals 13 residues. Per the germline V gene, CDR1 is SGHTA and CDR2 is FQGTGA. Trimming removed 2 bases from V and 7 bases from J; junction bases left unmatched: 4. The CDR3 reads CASSLYRQGEAFF. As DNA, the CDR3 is TGTGCCAGCAGCTTATATAGACAGGGTGAAGCTTTCTTT. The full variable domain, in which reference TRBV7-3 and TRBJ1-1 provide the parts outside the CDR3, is GAGVSQTPSNKVTEKGKYVELRCDPISGHTALYWYRQSLGQGPEFLIYFQGTGAADDSGLPNDRFFAVRPEGSVSTLKIQRTERGDSAVYLCASSLYRQGEAFFGQGTRLTVV.

The CDR3 region has the DNA TGTGCCAGCAGATACAGGGGGCATTCAGATACGCAGTATTTT. Translated: CASRYRGHSDTQYF. The chain carries TRBV11-3 and TRBJ2-3, with 9 bases aligning to TRBD1. Germline V CDR1 and CDR2: SGHNT, YENEEA. Trimming removed 6 bases from V and 4 bases from J; junction bases left unmatched: 5. The CDR3 totals 14 residues.

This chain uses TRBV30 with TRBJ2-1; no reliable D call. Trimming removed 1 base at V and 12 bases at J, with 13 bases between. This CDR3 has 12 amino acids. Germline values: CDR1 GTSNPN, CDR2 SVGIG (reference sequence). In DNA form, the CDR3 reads TGTGCCTGGAGTGCCACGGATAGTGGGCAGTTCTTC. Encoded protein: CAWSATDSGQFF.

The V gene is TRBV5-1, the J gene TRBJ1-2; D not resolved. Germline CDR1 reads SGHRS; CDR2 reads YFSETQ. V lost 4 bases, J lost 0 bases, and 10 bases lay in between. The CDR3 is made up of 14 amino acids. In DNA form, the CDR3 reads TGCGCCAGCAGCCCCGACGGATCTAACTATGGCTACACCTTC. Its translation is CASSPDGSNYGYTF.

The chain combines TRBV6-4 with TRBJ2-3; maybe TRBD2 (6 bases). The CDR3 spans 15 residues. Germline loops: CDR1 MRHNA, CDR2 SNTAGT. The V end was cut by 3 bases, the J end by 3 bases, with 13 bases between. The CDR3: CASSETAEGTDTQYF. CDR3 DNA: TGTGCCAGCAGTGAGACAGCGGAGGGAACAGATACGCAGTATTTT.